This T cell receptor (beta chain) is drawn from a study of shared T cell receptors in the human thymus. V lost 0 bases, J lost 9 bases, and 12 bases lay in between. CDR3 length: 13 residues. Germline CDR1 SGHRS, CDR2 YFSETQ. This clone occurred once. Sequencing used immunoSEQ multiplex PCR; TCRdb keeps in-frame clones, though not all of them. The sample comprises about 660,000 clones, more than 75% of which are singletons, and under 0.01% rests with the top ten. These same records also appear under a second study, on human thymus T cells. As that report states: Thymic tissue was derived from resections collected during corrective heart surgery. What appeared biased in thymic and blood repertoires was the usage of V and J genes. Related studies found that unrelated individuals share highly overlapping thymic repertoires.

V gene TRBV5-1 combines with J gene TRBJ1-1; D uncertain. The source material was thymocytes. The TCR originated in a boy younger than two with a congenital heart defect. This CDR3 is CASSLATGWKAFF. The CDR3 region has the DNA TGCGCCAGCAGCTTGGCTACCGGGTGGAAAGCTTTCTTT. The complete variable domain, with remaining parts taken from reference TRBV5-1 and TRBJ1-1, reads KAGVTQTPRYLIKTRGQQVTLSCSPISGHRSVSWYQQTPGQGLQFLFEYFSETQRNKGNFPGRFSGRQFSNSRSEMNVSTLELGDSALYLCASSLATGWKAFFGQGTRLTVV.